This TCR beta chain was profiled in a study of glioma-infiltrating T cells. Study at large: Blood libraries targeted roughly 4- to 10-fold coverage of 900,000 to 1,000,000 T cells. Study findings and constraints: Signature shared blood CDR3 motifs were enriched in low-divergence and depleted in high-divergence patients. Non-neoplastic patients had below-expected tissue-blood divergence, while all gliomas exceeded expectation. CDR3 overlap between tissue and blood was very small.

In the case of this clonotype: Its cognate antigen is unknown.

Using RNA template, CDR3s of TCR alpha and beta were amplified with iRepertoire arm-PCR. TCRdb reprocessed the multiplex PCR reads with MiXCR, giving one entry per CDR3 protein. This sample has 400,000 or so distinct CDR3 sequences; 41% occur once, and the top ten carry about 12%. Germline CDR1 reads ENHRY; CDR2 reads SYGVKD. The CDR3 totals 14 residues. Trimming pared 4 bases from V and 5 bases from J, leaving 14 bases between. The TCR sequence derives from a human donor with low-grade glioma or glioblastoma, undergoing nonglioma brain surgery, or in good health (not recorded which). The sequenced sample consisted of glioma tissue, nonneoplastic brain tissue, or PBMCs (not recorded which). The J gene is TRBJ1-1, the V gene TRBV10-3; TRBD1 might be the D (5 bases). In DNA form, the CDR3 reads TGTGCCATCAGTGCCACCGGGGCGAAGACTGAAGCTTTCTTT. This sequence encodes CAISATGAKTEAFF.